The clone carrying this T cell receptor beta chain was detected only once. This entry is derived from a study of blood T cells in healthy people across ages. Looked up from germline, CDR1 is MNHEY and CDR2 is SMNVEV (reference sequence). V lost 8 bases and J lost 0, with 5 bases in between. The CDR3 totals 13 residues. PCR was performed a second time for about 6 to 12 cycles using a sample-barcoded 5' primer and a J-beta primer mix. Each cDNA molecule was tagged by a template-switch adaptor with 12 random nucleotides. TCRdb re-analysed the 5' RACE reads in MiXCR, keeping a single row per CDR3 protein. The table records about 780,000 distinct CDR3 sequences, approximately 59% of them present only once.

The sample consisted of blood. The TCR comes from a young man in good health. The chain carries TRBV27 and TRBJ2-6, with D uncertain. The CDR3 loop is CASQSSGANVLTF. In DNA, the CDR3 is TGTGCCAGCCAAAGCTCTGGGGCCAACGTCCTGACTTTC.